This entry concerns a single TCR beta chain. Its antigen is still unknown. The data were taken from a study of vaccination and CD4 T cells after COVID-19. The CDR3 sequence is 16 residues long. In germline, CDR1 is KGHDR, CDR2 SFDVKD. The V and J ends lost 3 bases and 3 bases respectively, with 11 bases between them. Described treatment: roughly ten-day PBMC culture with coronavirus spike peptide pools or control peptides (ViraFEST assay). Sequencing of cultured CD4+ T cell DNA used the Oncomine TCR Beta short-read assay. TCRdb re-called the PCR reads through MiXCR, storing one row per CDR3 protein. This sample has around 21,000 distinct CDR3 sequences, with roughly three fifths found just once. Study-level points and caveats: Only post-vaccination samples contained a median about 86% of the reactive clones in convalescent patients.

The sample was CD4+ T cells from blood, cultured in vitro. The source is a human donor who had recovered from COVID-19. The chain recombines TRBV24-1 with TRBJ2-6, with D uncertain. The CDR3 DNA is TGTGCCACCAGTGATCCATATCCGAGTGGGGCCAACGTCCTGACTTTC. It codes for CATSDPYPSGANVLTF.